This T cell receptor (beta chain) was recorded in a study of beta chain features in type 1 diabetes. This clone was detected a few times. Antigen specificity is unknown. Investigators reverse transcribed all isolated RNA, so they sequenced expressed TCRB transcripts. Data came from immunoSEQ multiplex PCR; TCRdb stores just in-frame clones and leaves some out. The sample has roughly 350,000 clones; around 9.6% are singletons. Donors underwent one heparinised blood draw, around 120 mL on average. V was trimmed by 0 bases and J by 7 bases, leaving 12 bases between them. The CDR3 contains 14 residues. Germline assignment: CDR1 LNHNV and CDR2 YYDKDF (reference sequence). General study findings and limits: Insertions were fewer and deletions more numerous at VDJ junctions in type 1 diabetes patients. Across all four CD4+ subsets, people with type 1 diabetes showed modestly shorter TCRB CDR3s.

The sequencing input was central memory CD4+ T cells from blood. This receptor was obtained from a man aged 25-45 years with type 1 diabetes. The rearrangement joins TRBV15 to TRBJ2-5; D perhaps matches TRBD1 (6 bases). The CDR3 DNA is TGTGCCACCAGCAGAGATAGGCTAGGGGGGACCCAGTACTTC. It translates to CATSRDRLGGTQYF.